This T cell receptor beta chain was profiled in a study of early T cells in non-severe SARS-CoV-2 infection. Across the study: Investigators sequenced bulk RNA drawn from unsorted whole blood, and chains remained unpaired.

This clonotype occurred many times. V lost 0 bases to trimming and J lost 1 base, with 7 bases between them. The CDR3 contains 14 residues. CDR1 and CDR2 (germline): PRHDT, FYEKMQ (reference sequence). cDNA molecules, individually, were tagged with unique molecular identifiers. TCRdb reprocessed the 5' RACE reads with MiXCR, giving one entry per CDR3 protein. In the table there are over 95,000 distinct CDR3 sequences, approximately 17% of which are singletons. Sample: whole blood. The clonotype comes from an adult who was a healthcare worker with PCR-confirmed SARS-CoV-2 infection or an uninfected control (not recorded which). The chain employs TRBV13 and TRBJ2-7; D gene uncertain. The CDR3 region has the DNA TGTGCCAGCAGCTTAGGCGGCAAGTCCTACGAGCAGTACTTC. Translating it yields CASSLGGKSYEQYF.